Reported below is one T cell receptor beta chain. CDR1 and CDR2 from the germline V gene are SGHNT and YYREEE (reference sequence). V lost 1 base and J lost 0, with 4 bases in between. The CDR3 has 13 amino acids. The repertoire was sequenced with immunoSEQ multiplex PCR; TCRdb's copy has only in-frame clones and lacks some. Altogether 390,000 or so clones are present, about nine tenths being singletons, with the ten largest covering approximately 6.3%. The sample is drawn from a study of control samples from healthy donors and cancer patients. The source material was PBMCs. The TCR was taken from a man aged 40-49 years with head and neck cancer. The gene calls are TRBV5-4 and TRBJ1-1; D call uncertain. CDR3 region: CASSLWMNTEAFF. In nucleotides, the CDR3 is TGTGCCAGCAGCTTGTGGATGAACACTGAAGCTTTCTTT.